These T cell receptor beta chains were read from a single sample in a study of T-cell reconstitution after alpha-beta-depleted transplantation in children. TCRdb re-analysed the PCR reads in MiXCR, keeping a single row per CDR3 protein. The table includes 200,000 to 250,000 distinct CDR3 sequences, under 8.5% detected once. The starting material was PBMCs, mostly from graft donor cells, obtained 360 days after TCRalphabeta/CD19-depleted stem cell transplant. Receptors originate from a male patient aged 2-9 years who had a stem cell transplant for acute myeloid leukemia, so the T cells may come from the graft donor. The CDR3 runs from the conserved cysteine through the conserved F or W. Each record gives: D gene, J gene, clone size, V gene, CDR3 DNA, CDR3 protein. D genes are given only for firm matches. Not all rows give a size; the values are once, few, many and, for expanded clones, a class.

TRBD2	TRBJ2-5	NA	TRBV6-2/TRBV6-3	TGTGCCAGCAGAAAGGCGGGGGGCCGGGAGACCCAGTACTTC	CASRKAGGRETQYF
TRBD2	TRBJ2-5	NA	TRBV29-1	TGCAGCGTGGAACTAGCGGGGGGACAAGAGACCCAGTACTTC	CSVELAGGQETQYF
TRBD1	TRBJ1-2	few	TRBV10-3	TGTGCCATCAGCGGGGACAGGGAAGAGGGCTACACCTTC	CAISGDREEGYTF
NA	TRBJ2-7	many	TRBV4-2	TGTGCCAGCAACCGGGAGACAGGGCCCTACGAGCAGTACTTC	CASNRETGPYEQYF
NA	TRBJ1-1	few	TRBV16	TGTGCCAGCAGCCAATGGGGAGCGAGGGGCACTGAAGCTTTCTTT	CASSQWGARGTEAFF
TRBD1	TRBJ2-1	few	TRBV3-1	TGTGCCAGCAACCAAGGCTTGTCTCGAGGGGGCGTTGAGCAGTTCTTC	CASNQGLSRGGVEQFF
NA	TRBJ1-2	NA	TRBV29-1	TGCAGCGTTTATAGACAGGCCGGCGGTGGCTACACCTTC	CSVYRQAGGGYTF
TRBD2	TRBJ2-3	NA	TRBV7-8	TGTGCCAGCAGCTTAGTTGGAGGGCTGGGGGGGGATACGCAGTATTTT	CASSLVGGLGGDTQYF
NA	TRBJ1-1	many	TRBV5-1	TGCGCCAGCAGCTTTGTGGGGGATGGCACTGAAGCTTTCTTT	CASSFVGDGTEAFF
NA	TRBJ2-1	many	TRBV10-3	TGTGCCATCAGTGAGCCCCCATCCAGGAATGAGCAGTTCTTC	CAISEPPSRNEQFF
NA	TRBJ2-5	many	TRBV10-3	TGTGCCATCAGCGAAATCCGAATACAGCTCAAAGAGACCCAGTACTTC	CAISEIRIQLKETQYF
TRBD1	TRBJ2-3	many	TRBV20-1	TGCAGTGCCGCACGGACAGGAGGTGATACGCAGTATTTT	CSAARTGGDTQYF
NA	TRBJ2-1	NA	TRBV5-1	TGCGCCAGCAGTTTTGTCCAGGGAGCTAGCGTGAGCTCCTACAATGAGCAGTTCTTC	CASSFVQGASVSSYNEQFF
NA	TRBJ2-1	many	TRBV20-1	TGCAGTGCTAGCCCCGTTGAGCAGTTCTTC	CSASPVEQFF
NA	TRBJ2-7	few	TRBV20-1	TGCAGTGCTACAGGGGGGCATTCCTACGAGCAGTACTTC	CSATGGHSYEQYF
TRBD2	TRBJ2-1	NA	TRBV6-1	TGTGCCAGCAGGCGTAGCGGGGGGGCATTGGATGAGCAGTTCTTC	CASRRSGGALDEQFF
TRBD2	TRBJ2-1	many	TRBV29-1	TGCAGCGCAGGGACTAGCGGGAGAGGCTCCTACAATGAGCAGTTCTTC	CSAGTSGRGSYNEQFF
NA	TRBJ2-2	many	TRBV5-6	TGTGCCAGCAGCTTGCTCTCACAGCCCCTGACCGGGGAGCTGTTTTTT	CASSLLSQPLTGELFF
TRBD2	TRBJ2-1	many	TRBV12-3/TRBV12-4	TGTGCCAGCAGCGGACTAGCGGGGGTTGGGAATGAGCAGTTCTTC	CASSGLAGVGNEQFF
NA	TRBJ2-1	many	TRBV6-1	TGTGCCAGCAGTGAATCTAATGAGCAGTTCTTC	CASSESNEQFF
NA	TRBJ2-1	NA	TRBV7-9	TGTGCCAACTCACCGTCCGGGGAGCAGTTCTTC	CANSPSGEQFF
TRBD2	TRBJ2-3	NA	TRBV5-1	TGCGCCAGCAGCTTGGCCGCAGCGGGGGGGCCGGATACGCAGTATTTT	CASSLAAAGGPDTQYF
NA	TRBJ2-3	NA	TRBV7-2	TGTGCCAGCAGCTCCCCCACAGATACGCAGTATTTT	CASSSPTDTQYF
NA	TRBJ2-2	many	TRBV12-3/TRBV12-4	TGTGCCAGCAGTTTGGGACTCCACACCGGGGAGCTGTTTTTT	CASSLGLHTGELFF
NA	TRBJ2-3	many	TRBV5-1	TGCGCCAGCACCTTAATGCCCCTTTCTAGCACAGATACGCAGTATTTT	CASTLMPLSSTDTQYF
TRBD1	TRBJ2-5	NA	TRBV9	TGTGCCAGCAGCGCGGGACAGCAAGAGACCCAGTACTTC	CASSAGQQETQYF
TRBD1	TRBJ2-3	few	TRBV7-9	TGTGCCAGCAGCTGGGACAGGGGAACAGATACGCAGTATTTT	CASSWDRGTDTQYF
NA	TRBJ1-5	few	TRBV18	TGTGCCAGCTCACCCAATAGGGGGTATCAGCCCCAGCATTTT	CASSPNRGYQPQHF
NA	TRBJ2-4	NA	TRBV5-1	TGCGCCAGCACCTACCAGGTCGGGGGTGGAAACATTCAGTACTTC	CASTYQVGGGNIQYF
NA	TRBJ2-1	many	TRBV29-1	TGCAGCGTTGAAGACCGGGAAAATGAGCAGTTCTTC	CSVEDRENEQFF
NA	TRBJ2-3	NA	TRBV20-1	TGCAGTGCTGCTCTGGACGCTAGAGATACGCAGTATTTT	CSAALDARDTQYF
NA	TRBJ2-1	few	TRBV11-2	TGTGCCAGCAGCCCAGTCGTCCTTTACAATGAGCAGTTCTTC	CASSPVVLYNEQFF
TRBD2	TRBJ2-1	NA	TRBV6-5	TGTGCCAGCAGTTACGGACTAGCGGGATACAATGAGCAGTTCTTC	CASSYGLAGYNEQFF
NA	TRBJ2-1	many	TRBV5-1	TGCGCCAGCAGCTTGATTTCAGGGCCCTACAATGAGCAGTTCTTC	CASSLISGPYNEQFF
NA	TRBJ2-3	many	TRBV12-3/TRBV12-4	TGTGCCAGCAGTTCCCAAAGAATCAGGGATCTTGGGTCAGATACGCAGTATTTT	CASSSQRIRDLGSDTQYF
TRBD1	TRBJ2-5	many	TRBV30	TGTGCCTGGAGGGACAGGGCCGCGCAGACCCAGTACTTC	CAWRDRAAQTQYF
NA	TRBJ2-7	few	TRBV5-5	TGTGCCAGCAGTCGAGCAGGTACGACCTACGAGCAGTACTTC	CASSRAGTTYEQYF
NA	TRBJ2-3	many	TRBV10-3	TGTGCCATCTCCCGGCAGAGGGCAGCAGATACGCAGTATTTT	CAISRQRAADTQYF
NA	TRBJ1-6	many	TRBV6-5	TGTGCCAGCAGTCTAGGATACAATAATTCACCCCTCCACTTT	CASSLGYNNSPLHF
TRBD2	TRBJ2-2	few	TRBV20-1	TGCAGTGCTAGACCAGCGGGGGGGCTCACCGGGGAGCTGTTTTTT	CSARPAGGLTGELFF
NA	TRBJ1-2	NA	TRBV12-3/TRBV12-4	TGTGCCAGCAGTTCCGGGGACAACCCCTCCTATGGCTACACCTTC	CASSSGDNPSYGYTF
TRBD2	TRBJ2-5	NA	TRBV28	TGTGCCAGCAGCCAAGGACTAGTAGAGACCCAGTACTTC	CASSQGLVETQYF
NA	TRBJ1-6	many	TRBV4-1	TGCGCCAGCAGCCAAGATGGCGGGTTCGGTAGTTCACCCCTCCACTTT	CASSQDGGFGSSPLHF
TRBD1	TRBJ1-1	NA	TRBV15	TGTGCCACCAGCAGGAGGGCAGGGGGCGAAGCTTTCTTT	CATSRRAGGEAFF
NA	TRBJ2-3	NA	TRBV5-1	TGCGCCAGCAGCTGGGCAGGGGATCAAGATACGCAGTATTTT	CASSWAGDQDTQYF
NA	TRBJ2-7	few	TRBV20-1	TGCAGTGCGGAGTGGGGGAGTCGTCCCTACGAGCAGTACTTC	CSAEWGSRPYEQYF
NA	TRBJ2-3	few	TRBV7-3	TGTGCCAGCAGCTCCGCATTCACAGATACGCAGTATTTT	CASSSAFTDTQYF
TRBD1	TRBJ2-2	many	TRBV7-9	TGTGCCAGCATAAGGACAGGGATCACCGGGGAGCTGTTTTTT	CASIRTGITGELFF
NA	TRBJ2-7	NA	TRBV7-9	TGTGCCAGCAGCCGGGACTTTAGGGAGCAGTACTTC	CASSRDFREQYF
TRBD2	TRBJ2-1	NA	TRBV29-1	TGCAGCGCCGGGGGCGGGACTAGCGGGGGCAATGAGCAGTTCTTC	CSAGGGTSGGNEQFF
NA	TRBJ2-7	many	TRBV29-1	TGCAGCGTTGCCCCCAGACAGAATAGTTGGTACGAGCAGTACTTC	CSVAPRQNSWYEQYF
NA	TRBJ1-1	many	TRBV10-3	TGTGCCACACAGGGTTGGAACACTGAAGCTTTCTTT	CATQGWNTEAFF
NA	TRBJ2-3	many	TRBV12-3/TRBV12-4	TGTGCCAGCAGAGTCTCAAATACGCAGTATTTT	CASRVSNTQYF
NA	TRBJ2-5	NA	TRBV18	TGTGCCAGCTCACCACAACTCGCAGAGACCCAGTACTTC	CASSPQLAETQYF
TRBD2	TRBJ2-7	few	TRBV20-1	TGCAGTGCTACGAAAACTAGCGGCTACGAGCAGTACTTC	CSATKTSGYEQYF
TRBD2	TRBJ2-1	many	TRBV5-6	TGTGCCAGCAGCTTCTGGCCCTGGGAGGGCATGGTCTTC	CASSFWPWEGMVF
NA	TRBJ1-1	NA	TRBV5-1	TGCGCCAGCAGCTTGGCCATATTTCGCAGACAAGGGAACACTGAAGCTTTCTTT	CASSLAIFRRQGNTEAFF
TRBD1	TRBJ1-5	few	TRBV12-3/TRBV12-4	TGTGCCAGCAGTTCTAATCAGGGGGCGGGGAGTTCGGGGAGCAATCAGCCCCAGCATTTT	CASSSNQGAGSSGSNQPQHF